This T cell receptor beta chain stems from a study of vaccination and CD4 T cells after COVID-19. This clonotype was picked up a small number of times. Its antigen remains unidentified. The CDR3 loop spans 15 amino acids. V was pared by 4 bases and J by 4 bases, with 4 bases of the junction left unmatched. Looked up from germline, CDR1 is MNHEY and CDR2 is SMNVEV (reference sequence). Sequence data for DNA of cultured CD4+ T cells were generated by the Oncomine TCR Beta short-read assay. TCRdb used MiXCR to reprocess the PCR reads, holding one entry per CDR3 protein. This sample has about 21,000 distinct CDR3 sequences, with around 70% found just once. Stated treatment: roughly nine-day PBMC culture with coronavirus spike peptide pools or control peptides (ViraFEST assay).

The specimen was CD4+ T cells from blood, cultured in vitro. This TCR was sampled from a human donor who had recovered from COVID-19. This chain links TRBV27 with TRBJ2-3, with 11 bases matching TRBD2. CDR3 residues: CASSSLAGGSDTQYF. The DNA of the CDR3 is TGTGCCAGCAGTTCCCTAGCGGGAGGTTCAGATACGCAGTATTTT.